The 18 T cell receptor beta chains given below trace back to one sample, sequenced in a study of identical twins. TCRdb independently ran MiXCR on the 5' RACE reads; one entry per CDR3 protein. The sample shows nearly 900,000 distinct CDR3 sequences, 9% to 15% of them seen only once. These data were also reused for a study on yellow fever vaccine responses in identical twins.

The sequencing sample was made of PBMCs. These receptors were taken from a woman in her late teens or twenties in good health.

This chain's CDR3 is CASRRAGTRGRGEQFF. The CDR3 nucleotides are TGTGCCAGCAGACGAGCCGGGACTCGAGGTCGGGGTGAGCAGTTCTTC. The rearrangement links TRBV12-3 or TRBV12-4 to TRBJ2-1, with D perhaps matching TRBD2 (6 bases). The CDR3 consists of 16 residues. V was pared by 6 bases and J by 9 bases, with 24 bases between.

A few counts support this clonotype. The V and J genes are TRBV28 and TRBJ1-2; D remains ambiguous. This CDR3 region has 14 residues. Germline CDR1 and CDR2: MDHEN and SYDVKM. Trimming removed 6 bases from V and 2 bases from J, with 13 bases in between. The CDR3 DNA reads as TGTGCCAGCAGACTCCGGACGGAGAACTATGGCTACACCTTC. Protein: CASRLRTENYGYTF.

This clonotype was recorded at least ten times. The gene calls are TRBV12-3 or TRBV12-4 and TRBJ2-3; D gene uncertain. V dropped 3 bases and J dropped 0 bases, with 13 bases sitting between them. The CDR3 loop spans 16 amino acids. Written as DNA, the CDR3 is TGTGCCAGCAGTTTTTTTCAACCCAGTAGCACAGATACGCAGTATTTT. Residues: CASSFFQPSSTDTQYF.

This clonotype was detected a few times. The chain carries TRBV10-3 and TRBJ1-6; 10 nucleotides line up with TRBD1. Germline assignment: CDR1 ENHRY and CDR2 SYGVKD. The V and J ends lost 0 bases and 7 bases, in that order; junction bases with no gene match: 0. The CDR3 runs to 15 residues. The CDR3 DNA follows: TGTGCCATCAGTGAGTCGGGACAGGGGAATTCACCCCTCCACTTT. Protein sequence: CAISESGQGNSPLHF.

This clonotype was found a few times. The chain couples TRBV25-1 to TRBJ2-7; 7 bases are a match to TRBD1. This CDR3 spans 16 amino acids. The V gene's germline CDR1 is MGHDK and CDR2 SYGVNS. V trimming: 4 bases; J trimming: 3 bases; junction bases outside the gene matches: 12. The CDR3 DNA sequence: TGTGCCAGCAGTGCAACTACAGGGGCCGCCGGCTACGAGCAGTACTTC. As protein: CASSATTGAAGYEQYF.

This clonotype was seen a handful of times. The chain links TRBV2 to TRBJ2-5, with D uncertain. V lost 5 bases to trimming and J lost 0 bases, with 19 bases between them. Germline CDR1 is SNHLY and CDR2 is FYNNEI. This CDR3 comprises 17 residues. In nucleotides, the CDR3 is TGTGCCAGCAGTCGGATGGGGAAACAATGGTACCAAGAGACCCAGTACTTC. Translating gives CASSRMGKQWYQETQYF.

This clonotype was counted a few times. The chain employs TRBV10-3 and TRBJ1-5; D unresolved. Germline CDR1 is ENHRY and CDR2 is SYGVKD. The CDR3 is 15 residues long. Trimming stripped 0 bases from V and 4 bases from J, with 10 bases between. The CDR3 DNA reads as TGTGCCATCAGTGAGTCAGGTGGTCGGAATCAGCCCCAGCATTTT. Translated: CAISESGGRNQPQHF.

The rearrangement joins TRBV18 to TRBJ2-7; tentatively, D is TRBD1 or TRBD2 (5 bases each). Trimming removed 2 bases at V and 2 bases at J, with 16 bases between. Germline CDR1 is KGHSH and CDR2 is LQKENI. This CDR3 spans 16 amino acids. In DNA form, the CDR3 reads TGTGCCAGCTCACCAAACGAGGGGAGCCCTACCTACGAGCAGTACGTC. Its translation: CASSPNEGSPTYEQYV.

CDR3 DNA: TGCAGTGCTAGAGACGCGGTGTGGGAGCTAAAGGACGAGCAGTACTTC. It encodes CSARDAVWELKDEQYF. The chain links TRBV20-1 to TRBJ2-7; a possible D gene is TRBD2 (5 bases). Germline CDR1 DFQATT, CDR2 SNEGSKA (reference sequence). V was trimmed by 0 bases and J by 5 bases, leaving 20 bases between them. This CDR3 spans 16 amino acids.

This clonotype was seen a handful of times. The V call is TRBV28, the J call TRBJ2-3; 9 nucleotides line up with TRBD2. This CDR3 spans 15 amino acids. After removal of 6 bases from V and 3 bases from J, the junction contained 7 bases not matched to a gene. CDR1 is MDHEN, CDR2 SYDVKM, per germline. The CDR3 loop is CASRGGSGRTDTQYF. In DNA form, the CDR3 reads TGTGCCAGCAGGGGGGGCAGCGGGAGGACAGATACGCAGTATTTT.

This chain uses TRBV7-3 with TRBJ2-1; the match to TRBD2 covers 7 bases. Germline CDR1 reads SGHTA; CDR2 reads FQGTGA. Trimming took 1 base from V and 12 from J; bases not matched to a gene: 9. This CDR3 contains 14 residues. In DNA, the CDR3 is TGTGCCAGCAGCTTAAATGGAGGGGACTACTGGCAGTTCTTC. It codes for CASSLNGGDYWQFF.

The CDR3 DNA reads as TGTGCCAGCAGCTTACCTGGACAGAAGAACACCGGGGAGCTGTTTTTT. It yields the protein CASSLPGQKNTGELFF. The chain links TRBV7-9 to TRBJ2-2; a possible D gene is TRBD1 (6 bases). Germline assignment: CDR1 SEHNR and CDR2 FQNEAQ (reference sequence). Trimming left V 2 bases short and J 1 base short, with 11 bases between. The CDR3 loop spans 16 amino acids.

In this sample, this clonotype turned up many times. This chain connects TRBV12-3 or TRBV12-4 to TRBJ2-6; possibly TRBD1 for D (6 bases). V dropped 5 bases and J dropped 0 bases, with 11 bases sitting between them. The CDR3 runs 16 residues. CDR3 amino acids: CASSRTESSGANVLTF. CDR3 nucleotides: TGTGCCAGCAGTCGGACAGAGAGCTCTGGGGCCAACGTCCTGACTTTC.

A few counts support this clonotype. The chain carries TRBV10-3 and TRBJ2-7, with TRBD2 as a possible D gene (6 bases). Trimming removed 2 bases from V and 7 bases from J, with 18 bases in between. CDR1 is ENHRY and CDR2 is SYGVKD in the germline V gene. The CDR3 sequence is 15 residues long. The CDR3 sequence: CAISEGVAGRYEQYF. The CDR3 DNA is TGTGCCATCAGTGAGGGGGTAGCCGGGAGATATGAGCAGTACTTC.

V usage is TRBV20-1 and J usage is TRBJ2-7; D gene ambiguous. Trimming cost V 3 bases and J 4 bases, with 16 bases left between them. This CDR3 comprises 14 residues. Germline-derived CDR1 and CDR2 are DFQATT and SNEGSKA (reference sequence). The CDR3 nucleotides read TGCAGTGCTAGGGCCTTTGGCGTAGGATACGAGCAGTACTTC. Amino acids: CSARAFGVGYEQYF.

This clonotype was recorded a few times. This sequence joins TRBV4-1 and TRBJ2-5, with no clear D. Germline V gene data show CDR1 as MGHRA and CDR2 as YSYEKL. The CDR3 is made up of 13 amino acids. The V end was cut by 1 base, the J end by 4 bases, with 7 bases between. The CDR3 loop reads CASSQAGRETQYF. In DNA form, the CDR3 reads TGCGCCAGCAGCCAAGCAGGCAGAGAGACCCAGTACTTC.

The sample holds a few counts of this clonotype. The rearrangement links TRBV9 to TRBJ2-7; 11 bases align to TRBD1. The CDR3 runs 14 residues. The germline V gene has CDR1 SGDLS and CDR2 YYNGEE. The V and J ends lost 3 bases and 5 bases, in that order; junction bases with no gene match: 4. CDR3 amino acids: CASSARDRGDEQYF. DNA of the CDR3: TGTGCCAGCAGCGCGCGGGACAGGGGGGACGAGCAGTACTTC.

V is TRBV6-1 and J is TRBJ2-3, with 10 bases matching TRBD2. Germline CDR1 is MNHNS and CDR2 is SASEGT. After removal of 6 bases from V and 5 bases from J, the junction contained 11 bases not matched to a gene. The CDR3 sequence is 16 residues long. The CDR3 DNA reads TGTGCCAGCAGGCCCCTAGCGGGGGCTGTTCAAGATACGCAGTATTTT. Translating it yields CASRPLAGAVQDTQYF.